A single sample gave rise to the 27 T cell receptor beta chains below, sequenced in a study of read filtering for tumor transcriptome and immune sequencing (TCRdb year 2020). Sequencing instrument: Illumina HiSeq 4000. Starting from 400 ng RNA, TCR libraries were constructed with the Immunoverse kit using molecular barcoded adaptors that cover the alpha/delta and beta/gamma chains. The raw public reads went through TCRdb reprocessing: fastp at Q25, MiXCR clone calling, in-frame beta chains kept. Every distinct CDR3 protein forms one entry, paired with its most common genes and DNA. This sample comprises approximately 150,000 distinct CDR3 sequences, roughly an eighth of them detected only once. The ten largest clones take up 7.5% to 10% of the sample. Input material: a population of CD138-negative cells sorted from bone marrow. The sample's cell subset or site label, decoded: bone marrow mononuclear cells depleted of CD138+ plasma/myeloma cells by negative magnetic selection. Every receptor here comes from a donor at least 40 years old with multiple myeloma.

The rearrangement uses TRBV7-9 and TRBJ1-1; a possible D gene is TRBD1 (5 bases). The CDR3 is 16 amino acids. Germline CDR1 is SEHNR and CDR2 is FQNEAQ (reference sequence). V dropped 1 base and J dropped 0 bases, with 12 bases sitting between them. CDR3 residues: CASSLEVGGVNTEAFF. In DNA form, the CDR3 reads TGTGCCAGCAGCTTAGAAGTGGGGGGAGTGAACACTGAAGCTTTCTTT.

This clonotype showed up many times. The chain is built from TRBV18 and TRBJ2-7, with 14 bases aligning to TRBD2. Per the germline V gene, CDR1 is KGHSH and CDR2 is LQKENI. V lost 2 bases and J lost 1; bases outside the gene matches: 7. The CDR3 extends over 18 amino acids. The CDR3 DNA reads TGTGCCAGCTCACCATCCGGGACTAGCGGGAGTAGATCCTACGAGCAGTACTTC. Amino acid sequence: CASSPSGTSGSRSYEQYF.

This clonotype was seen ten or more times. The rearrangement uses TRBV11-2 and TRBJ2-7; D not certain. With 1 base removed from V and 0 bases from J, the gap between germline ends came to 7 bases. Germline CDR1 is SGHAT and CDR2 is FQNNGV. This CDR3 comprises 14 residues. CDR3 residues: CASSLAGISYEQYF. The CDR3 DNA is TGTGCCAGCAGCTTAGCTGGGATCTCCTACGAGCAGTACTTC. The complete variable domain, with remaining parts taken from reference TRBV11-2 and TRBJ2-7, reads EAGVAQSPRYKIIEKRQSVAFWCNPISGHATLYWYQQILGQGPKLLIQFQNNGVVDDSQLPKDRFSAERLKGVDSTLKIQPAKLEDSAVYLCASSLAGISYEQYFGPGTRLTVT.

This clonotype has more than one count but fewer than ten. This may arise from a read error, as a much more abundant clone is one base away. The DNA for the CDR3 is TGCGCCAGCAGTGAGTCTACGCGGGGGACTAGCGCTAATACGCAGTGTTTT. Protein: CASSESTRGTSANTQCF. The chain is built from TRBV10-2 and TRBJ2-3; the match to TRBD2 covers 10 bases. The germline V gene encodes CDR1 WSHSY and CDR2 SAAADI. The CDR3 sequence is 17 residues long.

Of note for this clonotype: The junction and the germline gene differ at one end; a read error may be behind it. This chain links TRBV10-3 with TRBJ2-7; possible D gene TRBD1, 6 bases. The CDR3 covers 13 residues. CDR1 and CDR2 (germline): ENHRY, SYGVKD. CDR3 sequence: CTISGGLTYEQYF. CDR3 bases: TGTACCATCAGTGGGGGCCTTACCTACGAGCAGTACTTC.

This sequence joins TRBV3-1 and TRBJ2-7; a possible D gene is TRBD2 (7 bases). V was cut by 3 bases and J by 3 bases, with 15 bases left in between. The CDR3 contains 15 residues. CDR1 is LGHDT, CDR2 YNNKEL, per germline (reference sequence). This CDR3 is CASSHPGGGSYEQYF. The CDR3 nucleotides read TGTGCCAGCAGCCATCCCGGGGGCGGGAGCTACGAGCAGTACTTC.

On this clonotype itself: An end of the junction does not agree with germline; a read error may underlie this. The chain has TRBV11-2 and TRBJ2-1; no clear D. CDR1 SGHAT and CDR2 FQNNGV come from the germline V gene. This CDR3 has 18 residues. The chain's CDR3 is CVSSFPTIDQRDSNEQFF. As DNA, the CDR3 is TGTGTCAGCAGCTTTCCTACCATCGACCAGAGAGATAGCAATGAGCAGTTCTTC.

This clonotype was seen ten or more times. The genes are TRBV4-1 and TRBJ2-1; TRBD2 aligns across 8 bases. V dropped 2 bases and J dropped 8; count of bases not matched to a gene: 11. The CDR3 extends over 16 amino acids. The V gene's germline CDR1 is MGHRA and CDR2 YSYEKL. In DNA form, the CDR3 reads TGCGCCAGCAGCCAATTGTCAGCGGGAGATCTGGATGAGCAGTTCTTC. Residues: CASSQLSAGDLDEQFF.

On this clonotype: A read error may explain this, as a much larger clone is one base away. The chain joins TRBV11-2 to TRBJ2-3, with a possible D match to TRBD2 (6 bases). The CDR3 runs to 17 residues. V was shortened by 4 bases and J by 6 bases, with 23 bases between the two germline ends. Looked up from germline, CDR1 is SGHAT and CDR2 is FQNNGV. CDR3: CASSSLRGSSAEDTQYF. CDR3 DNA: TGTGCCAGCAGCTCCCTCCGAGGGTCTAGCGCGGAGGATACGCAGTATTTT.

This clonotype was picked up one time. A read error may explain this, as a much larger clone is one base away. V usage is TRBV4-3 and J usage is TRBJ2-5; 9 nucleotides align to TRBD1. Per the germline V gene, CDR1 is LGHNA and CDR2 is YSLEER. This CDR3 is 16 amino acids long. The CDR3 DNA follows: TGCGCCAGCAGCCAAGAAAGGGACAGGGTACTGGGGACCCGGTACTTC. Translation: CASSQERDRVLGTRYF.

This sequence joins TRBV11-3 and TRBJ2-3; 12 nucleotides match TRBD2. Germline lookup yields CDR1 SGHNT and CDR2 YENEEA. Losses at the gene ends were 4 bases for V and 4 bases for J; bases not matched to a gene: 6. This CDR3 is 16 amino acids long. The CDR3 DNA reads TGTGCCAGCAGCTACCGGACTAGCGGGATCGCAGATACGCAGTATTTT. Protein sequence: CASSYRTSGIADTQYF.

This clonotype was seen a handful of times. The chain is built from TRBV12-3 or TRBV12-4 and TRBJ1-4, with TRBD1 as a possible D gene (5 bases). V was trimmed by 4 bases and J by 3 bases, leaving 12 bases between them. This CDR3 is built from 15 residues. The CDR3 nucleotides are TGTGCCAGCAGTTCCCCAAGGGACGCTAATGAAAAACTGTTTTTT. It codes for CASSSPRDANEKLFF.

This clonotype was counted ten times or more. The CDR3 DNA follows: TGCGCCAGCAGCCAAGAACAGCGGTCCTACGAGCAGTACTTC. Protein product: CASSQEQRSYEQYF. The chain recombines TRBV4-1 with TRBJ2-7; a weak D match, TRBD2 (5 bases). The CDR3 runs to 14 residues. Germline V gene lookup returns CDR1 MGHRA and CDR2 YSYEKL. V was cut by 0 bases and J by 1 base, with 7 bases left in between.

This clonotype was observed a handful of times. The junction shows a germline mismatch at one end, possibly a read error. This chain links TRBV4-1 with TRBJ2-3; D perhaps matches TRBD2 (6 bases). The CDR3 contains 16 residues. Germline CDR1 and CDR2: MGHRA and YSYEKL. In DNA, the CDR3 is TGCGCCGGCAGCACAAGAGGAGGGGCGACCACAGATACGCAGTATTTT. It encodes CAGSTRGGATTDTQYF.

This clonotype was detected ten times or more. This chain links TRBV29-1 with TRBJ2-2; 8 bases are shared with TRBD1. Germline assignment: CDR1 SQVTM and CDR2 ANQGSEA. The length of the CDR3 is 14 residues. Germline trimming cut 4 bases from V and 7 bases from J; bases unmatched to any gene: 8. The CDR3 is CSVGRQGANGELFF. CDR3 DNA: TGCAGCGTTGGAAGGCAGGGGGCGAACGGGGAGCTGTTTTTT.

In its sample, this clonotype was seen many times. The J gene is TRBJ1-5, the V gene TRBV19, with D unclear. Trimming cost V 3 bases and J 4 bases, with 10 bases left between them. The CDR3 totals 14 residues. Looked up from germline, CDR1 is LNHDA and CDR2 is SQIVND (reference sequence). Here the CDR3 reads CASSISSRNQPQHF. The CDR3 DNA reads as TGTGCCAGTAGTATTTCAAGCAGAAATCAGCCCCAGCATTTT.

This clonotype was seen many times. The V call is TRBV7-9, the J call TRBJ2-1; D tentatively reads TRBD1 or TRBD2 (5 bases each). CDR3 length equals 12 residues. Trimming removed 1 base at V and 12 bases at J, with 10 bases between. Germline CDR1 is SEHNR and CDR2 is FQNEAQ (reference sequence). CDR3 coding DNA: TGTGCCAGCAGCTTAGGAGGGGATGGGCAGTTCTTC. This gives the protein CASSLGGDGQFF. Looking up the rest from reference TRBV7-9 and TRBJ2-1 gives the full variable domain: DTGVSQNPRHKITKRGQNVTFRCDPISEHNRLYWYRQTLGQGPEFLTYFQNEAQLEKSRLLSDRFSAERPKGSFSTLEIQRTEQGDSAMYLCASSLGGDGQFFGPGTRLTVL.

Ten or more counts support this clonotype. The CDR3 is CASSHGGLADTGELFF. In DNA form, the CDR3 reads TGTGCCAGCAGCCATGGGGGACTAGCGGACACCGGGGAGCTGTTTTTT. This sequence joins TRBV3-1 and TRBJ2-2; 11 positions agree with TRBD2. This CDR3 has 16 residues. Germline V gene data show CDR1 as LGHDT and CDR2 as YNNKEL (reference sequence). V lost 3 bases and J lost 3; bases outside the gene matches: 3.

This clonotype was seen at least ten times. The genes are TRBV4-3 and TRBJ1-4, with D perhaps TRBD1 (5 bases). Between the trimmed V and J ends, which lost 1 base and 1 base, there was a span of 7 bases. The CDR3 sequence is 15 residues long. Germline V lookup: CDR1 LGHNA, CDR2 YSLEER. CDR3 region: CASSQVQGTNEKLFF. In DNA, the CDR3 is TGCGCCAGCAGCCAAGTCCAGGGAACTAATGAAAAACTGTTTTTT.

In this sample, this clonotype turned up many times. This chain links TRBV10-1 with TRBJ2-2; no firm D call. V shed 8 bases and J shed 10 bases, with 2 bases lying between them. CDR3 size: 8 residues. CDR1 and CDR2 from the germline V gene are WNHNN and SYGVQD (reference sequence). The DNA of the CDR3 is TGCGCCAGCGCGGAGCTGTTTTTT. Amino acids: CASAELFF.

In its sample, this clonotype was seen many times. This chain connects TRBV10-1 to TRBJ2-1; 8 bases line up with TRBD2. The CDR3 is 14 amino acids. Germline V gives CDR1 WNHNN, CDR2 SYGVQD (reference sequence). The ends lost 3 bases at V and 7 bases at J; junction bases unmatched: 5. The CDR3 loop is CASSEAGVGNEQFF. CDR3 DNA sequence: TGCGCCAGCAGTGAAGCGGGAGTTGGTAATGAGCAGTTCTTC.

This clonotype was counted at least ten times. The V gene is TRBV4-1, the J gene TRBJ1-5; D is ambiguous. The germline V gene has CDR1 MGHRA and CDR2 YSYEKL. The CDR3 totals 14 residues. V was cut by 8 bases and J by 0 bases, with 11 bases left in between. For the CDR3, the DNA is TGCGCCAGCTCGGACGGTTATAGCAATCAGCCCCAGCATTTT. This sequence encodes CASSDGYSNQPQHF.

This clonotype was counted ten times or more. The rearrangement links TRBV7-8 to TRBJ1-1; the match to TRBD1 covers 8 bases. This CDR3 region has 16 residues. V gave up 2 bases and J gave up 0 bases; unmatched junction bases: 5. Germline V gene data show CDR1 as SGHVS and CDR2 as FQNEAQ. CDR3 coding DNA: TGTGCCAGCAGCTTACCCGGACAGGGACTGAACACTGAAGCTTTCTTT. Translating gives CASSLPGQGLNTEAFF.

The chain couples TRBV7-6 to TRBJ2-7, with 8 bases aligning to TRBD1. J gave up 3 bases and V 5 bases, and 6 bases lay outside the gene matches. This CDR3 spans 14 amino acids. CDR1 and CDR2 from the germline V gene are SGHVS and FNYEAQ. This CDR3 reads CASSPATGVYEQYF. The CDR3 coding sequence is TGTGCCAGCAGCCCCGCGACAGGGGTCTACGAGCAGTACTTC.

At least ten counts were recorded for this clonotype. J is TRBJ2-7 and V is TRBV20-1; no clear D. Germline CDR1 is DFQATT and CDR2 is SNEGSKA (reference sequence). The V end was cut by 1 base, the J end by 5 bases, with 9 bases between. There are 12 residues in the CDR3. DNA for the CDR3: TGCAGTGCTAGAGTCAGTATAAACGAGCAGTACTTC. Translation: CSARVSINEQYF.

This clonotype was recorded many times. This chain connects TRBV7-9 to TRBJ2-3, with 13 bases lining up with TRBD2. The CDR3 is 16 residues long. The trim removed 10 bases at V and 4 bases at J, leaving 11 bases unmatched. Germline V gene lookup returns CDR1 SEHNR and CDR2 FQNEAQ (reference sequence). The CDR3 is CATPGTSGTVADTQYF. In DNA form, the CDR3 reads TGTGCCACTCCGGGGACTAGCGGGACTGTCGCAGATACGCAGTATTTT.

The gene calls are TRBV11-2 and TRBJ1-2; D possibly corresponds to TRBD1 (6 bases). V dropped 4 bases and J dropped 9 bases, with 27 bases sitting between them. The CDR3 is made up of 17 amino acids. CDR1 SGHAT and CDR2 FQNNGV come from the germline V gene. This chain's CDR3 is CASSSRTDELPQGSYTF. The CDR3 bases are TGTGCCAGCAGCTCCCGGACCGACGAACTTCCTCAGGGGAGCTACACCTTC.